This T cell receptor beta chain was sequenced for a study of OX40 agonist ivuxolimab in advanced cancers. Study details: Males comprised about 78% of the group, whose mean age was around 62 years (range roughly 20 to 85).

Trimming stripped 1 base from V and 3 bases from J, with 9 bases between. The CDR3 has 14 residues. Germline V gene data show CDR1 as LGHNA and CDR2 as YSLEER. The sampling schedule covered blood at baseline, cycle 4 day 1, and cycle 7 day 1. Concerning this clone: The antigen remains undetermined. Other DNA sequences in this specimen translate into the identical CDR3.

Study observations and caveats: Doses of 0.1 to 3.0 mg/kg were accompanied by clonal expansion of CD4+ and CD8+ blood T cells by week 6. Low normalized clonal expansion also occurred in some nonresponding patients.

Here immunoSEQ multiplex PCR was the method, and the copy in TCRdb shows in-frame clones only, minus some. The sample includes around 40,000 clones, approximately 83% seen only once; the top ten take approximately 0.4%. The sequence came from an adult with an advanced solid tumor such as melanoma, head and neck, liver or kidney cancer. The chain couples TRBV4-3 to TRBJ1-2, with D possibly being TRBD1 (5 bases). The sample here was CD4+ or CD8+ T cells sorted from blood, taken in a trial of the OX40 agonist ivuxolimab. Here the CDR3 DNA reads TGCGCCAGCAGCCAAGCCAGGGAGGACTATGGCTACACCTTC. This translates into CASSQAREDYGYTF.